The rows below give T cell receptor beta chains drawn from one sample of a study of radiation and T cells in renal cell carcinoma. The repertoire was sequenced with immunoSEQ multiplex PCR; TCRdb's copy has only in-frame clones and lacks some. The sample has some 150,000 clones; 80% to 90% are singletons. Sequences were derived from blood, sampled from a patient whose treatment included radiotherapy and nephrectomy. These receptors all stem from a woman between 45 and 65 years old with renal cell carcinoma. Each CDR3 is given with its conserved first and last residue. D genes are given only for firm matches. Some rows have no size entry. The others give once, few or many, or a class for an expanded clone.

NA | TRBJ1-2 | TRBV7-2 | NA | CASSYRNYGYTF | TGTGCCAGCAGCTATAGGAACTATGGCTACACCTTC
TRBD1 | TRBJ1-1 | TRBV6-5 | NA | CASSSPDRLNTEAFF | TGTGCCAGCAGTTCCCCGGACAGGTTGAACACTGAAGCTTTCTTT
NA | TRBJ1-1 | TRBV2 | NA | CASSDGGPNTEAFF | TGTGCCAGCAGTGATGGGGGTCCCAACACTGAAGCTTTCTTT
NA | TRBJ2-5 | TRBV2 | NA | CASRGIAEETQYF | TGTGCCAGCAGGGGGATAGCGGAAGAGACCCAGTACTTC
NA | TRBJ1-1 | TRBV5-1 | NA | CASSLSPGGGGGSAFF | TGCGCCAGCAGCTTGTCTCCGGGGGGCGGAGGTGGTTCAGCTTTCTTT
NA | TRBJ1-1 | TRBV5-4 | once | CASSPPRGGYTEAFF | TGTGCCAGCAGCCCACCAAGGGGGGGTTACACTGAAGCTTTCTTT
NA | TRBJ2-7 | TRBV19 | NA | CASSIESGSSYEQYF | TGTGCCAGTAGTATAGAATCAGGGTCCTCCTACGAGCAGTACTTC
NA | TRBJ1-1 | TRBV6-6 | NA | CASSRRGLGSTEAFF | TGTGCCAGCAGCCGAAGGGGCCTGGGGAGCACTGAAGCTTTCTTT
TRBD1 | TRBJ2-7 | TRBV10-3 | NA | CAISSNGTGSTYEQYF | TGTGCCATCAGTAGCAATGGGACAGGGAGTACGTACGAGCAGTACTTC
NA | TRBJ2-5 | TRBV14 | once | CASSPSEATGQETQYF | TGTGCCAGCAGCCCATCGGAGGCCACGGGACAAGAGACCCAGTACTTC
NA | TRBJ2-1 | TRBV4-3 | NA | CASSQEWKGEQFF | TGCGCCAGCAGCCAAGAATGGAAGGGTGAGCAGTTCTTC
TRBD2 | TRBJ2-3 | TRBV14 | NA | CASSLTSGPHTDTQYF | TGTGCCAGCAGCCTAACTAGCGGGCCTCACACAGATACGCAGTATTTT
NA | TRBJ1-6 | TRBV7-9 | NA | CASSLGDAINSPLHF | TGTGCCAGCAGCTTAGGGGATGCGATCAATTCACCCCTCCACTTT
TRBD1 | TRBJ1-5 | TRBV30 | NA | CAWSLDRARPQHF | TGTGCCTGGAGCTTGGACAGGGCAAGACCCCAGCATTTT
NA | TRBJ1-2 | TRBV11-3 | NA | CASSRAPGHPYGYTF | TGTGCCAGCAGCAGAGCCCCGGGACACCCCTATGGCTACACCTTC
NA | TRBJ1-2 | TRBV28 | NA | CASCFGLTAGYTF | TGTGCCAGCTGTTTCGGACTTACGGCTGGCTACACCTTC
NA | TRBJ1-1 | TRBV30 | NA | CAWTVGGWETEAFF | TGTGCCTGGACCGTTGGGGGGTGGGAGACTGAAGCTTTCTTT
TRBD2 | TRBJ2-5 | TRBV5-4 | NA | CASSLISGGGKETQYF | TGTGCCAGCAGCTTGATAAGCGGGGGAGGTAAAGAGACCCAGTACTTC
NA | TRBJ1-2 | TRBV2 | NA | CASSQTMGSRAYGYTF | TGTGCCAGCAGCCAAACCATGGGGTCGAGGGCCTATGGCTACACCTTC
TRBD2 | TRBJ2-7 | TRBV2 | NA | CASSERWGGSYEQYF | TGTGCCAGCAGTGAACGTTGGGGGGGATCCTACGAGCAGTACTTC
NA | TRBJ2-7 | TRBV7-9 | NA | CASSITGTYEQYF | TGTGCCAGCAGCATCACCGGGACCTACGAGCAGTACTTC
NA | TRBJ2-1 | TRBV5-6 | NA | CASSLAGTIHNEQFF | TGTGCCAGCAGCTTGGCGGGGACGATTCACAATGAGCAGTTCTTC
TRBD2 | TRBJ2-3 | TRBV9 | NA | CASSVASGGWDTQYF | TGTGCCAGCAGCGTAGCTAGCGGGGGATGGGATACGCAGTATTTT
NA | TRBJ2-3 | TRBV6-5 | NA | CASSYLAVSTDTQYF | TGTGCCAGCAGTTACTTAGCGGTTAGCACAGATACGCAGTATTTT
NA | TRBJ1-1 | TRBV11-2 | few | CASSLDGVRSSEAFF | TGTGCCAGCAGCTTAGATGGGGTCAGGTCTTCGGAAGCTTTCTTT
NA | TRBJ2-7 | TRBV25-1 | NA | CASSVGEGVQYF | TGTGCCAGCAGTGTCGGTGAGGGCGTGCAGTACTTC
NA | TRBJ2-5 | TRBV5-1 | NA | CASSLIGQETQYF | TGCGCCAGCAGCTTGATAGGCCAAGAGACCCAGTACTTC
NA | TRBJ1-5 | TRBV19 | NA | CASRTGNNQPQHF | TGTGCCAGTAGAACAGGAAACAATCAGCCCCAGCATTTT
TRBD1 | TRBJ2-7 | TRBV4-3 | NA | CASSQGTGTEYEQYF | TGCGCCAGCAGCCAAGGAACCGGGACAGAATACGAGCAGTACTTC
TRBD1 | TRBJ1-5 | TRBV7-9 | NA | CASSFADRGNQPQHF | TGTGCCAGCAGCTTCGCCGACAGGGGCAATCAGCCCCAGCATTTT
TRBD1 | TRBJ2-5 | TRBV5-4 | NA | CASSLPLQGAGETQYF | TGTGCCAGCAGCTTGCCCTTACAGGGGGCAGGCGAGACCCAGTACTTC
NA | TRBJ1-1 | TRBV19 | few | CASSETGDNTEAFF | TGTGCCAGTAGCGAGACTGGAGATAACACTGAAGCTTTCTTT
NA | TRBJ1-3 | TRBV5-1 | NA | CASSSGEHGNTIYF | TGCGCCAGCAGTTCTGGGGAGCATGGAAACACCATATATTTT
NA | TRBJ1-1 | TRBV5-1 | NA | CASSSGPNTEAFF | TGCGCCAGCAGCTCGGGACCGAACACTGAAGCTTTCTTT
TRBD1 | TRBJ1-1 | TRBV9 | NA | CASSVGQGNTEAFF | TGTGCCAGCAGCGTCGGACAGGGAAACACTGAAGCTTTCTTT
TRBD1 | TRBJ2-1 | TRBV4-1 | NA | CASSQGDRVYNEQFF | TGCGCCAGCAGCCAAGGGGACAGGGTTTACAATGAGCAGTTCTTC
TRBD1 | TRBJ1-5 | TRBV19 | NA | CASSISRTGEQPQHF | TGTGCCAGTAGTATATCCAGGACAGGGGAACAGCCCCAGCATTTT
NA | TRBJ1-6 | TRBV19 | few | CASSIQGRNSPLHF | TGTGCCAGTAGTATACAGGGACGGAATTCACCCCTCCACTTT
NA | TRBJ1-1 | TRBV19 | NA | CASSIQVNTEAFF | TGTGCCAGTAGTATCCAGGTGAACACTGAAGCTTTCTTT
NA | TRBJ1-3 | TRBV7-9 | NA | CASSLWEGNTIYF | TGTGCCAGCAGCTTATGGGAGGGAAACACCATATATTTT
NA | TRBJ1-1 | TRBV14 | NA | CASSLGVLTEAFF | TGTGCCAGCAGCCTCGGGGTTCTCACTGAAGCTTTCTTT
NA | TRBJ2-7 | TRBV5-1 | NA | CASSLSGSSLYEQYF | TGCGCCAGCAGCTTGTCCGGCTCATCCCTCTACGAGCAGTACTTC
NA | TRBJ1-5 | TRBV7-3 | NA | CASSLTGGNQPQHF | TGTGCCAGCAGCTTAACAGGGGGCAATCAGCCCCAGCATTTT
NA | TRBJ2-7 | TRBV6-1 | NA | CASSEAGGDYEQYF | TGTGCCAGCAGTGAAGCGGGAGGAGACTACGAGCAGTACTTC
NA | TRBJ1-1 | TRBV28 | NA | CATSTLNTEAFF | TGTGCCACCTCGACCCTGAACACTGAAGCTTTCTTT
TRBD2 | TRBJ2-3 | TRBV7-8 | NA | CASSLTSGSDTQYF | TGTGCCAGCAGCTTAACTAGCGGTTCAGATACGCAGTATTTT